This section outlines one TCR beta chain sequence together with its context. Its target is unknown. The sample belongs to a study of graft-versus-host responses after intestinal transplantation. As for the study in general: Grafts that recipients had were multivisceral, liver-intestinal, or isolated intestinal transplants. Tacrolimus and steroids were given for two to three years to all recipients after anti-thymocyte globulin induction.

CDR3 length equals 16 residues. Trimming cost V 5 bases and J 7 bases; bases outside gene matches: 7. Germline-derived CDR1 and CDR2 are LNHNV and YYDKDF (reference sequence). Clones were sequenced by immunoSEQ multiplex PCR, and TCRdb holds only the in-frame ones, with some missing. The sample includes more than 75,000 clones, 75% to 95% of them seen just once. Findings and limits, study-wide: The recipient marrow held GvH clones, and some of them showed up first in ileum or blood. Circulating GvH clones peaking coincided with falling HvG clones soon after transplant.

The sequence came from a human donor who was the organ donor for an intestinal transplant. Sequenced material: unstimulated CD4+ T cells sorted from spleen or lymph node cells, taken before transplant. The chain links TRBV15 to TRBJ2-1, with 14 nucleotides matching TRBD2. CDR3 DNA sequence: TGTGCCACCAGCGATCCCGGGACTAGCGGGAGAAATGAGCAGTTCTTC. Translating it yields CATSDPGTSGRNEQFF.